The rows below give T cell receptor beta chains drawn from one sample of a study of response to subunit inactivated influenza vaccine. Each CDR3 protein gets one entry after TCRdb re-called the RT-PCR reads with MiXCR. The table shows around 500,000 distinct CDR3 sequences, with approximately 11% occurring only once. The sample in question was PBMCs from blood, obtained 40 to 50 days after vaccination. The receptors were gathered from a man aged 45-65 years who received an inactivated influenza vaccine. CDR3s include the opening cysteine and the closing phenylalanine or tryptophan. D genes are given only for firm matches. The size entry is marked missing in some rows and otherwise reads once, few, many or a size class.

CASSLDGTDPYEQYF TGTGCCAGCAGTTTGGACGGGACAGACCCTTACGAGCAGTACTTC TRBJ2-7 TRBV12-3/TRBV12-4 few TRBD1
CAISESTEANGYTF TGTGCCATCAGTGAGTCAACGGAGGCTAATGGCTACACCTTC TRBJ1-2 TRBV10-3 . .
CSARDGSSGEETQYF TGCAGTGCTAGAGATGGTTCTAGCGGGGAAGAGACCCAGTACTTC TRBJ2-5 TRBV20-1 few TRBD2
CASSFRGGTDTQYF TGTGCCAGCAGCTTCAGAGGAGGCACAGATACGCAGTATTTT TRBJ2-3 TRBV11-3 many .
CSASGQLAKNIQYF TGCAGTGCTTCCGGACAGCTAGCCAAAAACATTCAGTACTTC TRBJ2-4 TRBV20-1 few .
CASSPNRAEQYF TGCGCCAGCAGCCCGAACAGGGCCGAGCAGTACTTC TRBJ2-7 TRBV5-1 . .
CASSLWGGREKLFF TGTGCCAGCAGTTTATGGGGGGGAAGAGAAAAACTGTTTTTT TRBJ1-4 TRBV12-3/TRBV12-4 . .
CSARDEGTADYGYTF TGCAGTGCTAGAGATGAGGGAACGGCCGACTATGGCTACACCTTC TRBJ1-2 TRBV20-1 . .
CASSVQGGNTGELFF TGTGCCAGCAGCGTCCAGGGGGGGAACACCGGGGAGCTGTTTTTT TRBJ2-2 TRBV9 few .
CSVDRSRETQYF TGCAGCGTTGACCGTTCCCGGGAGACCCAGTACTTC TRBJ2-5 TRBV29-1 few .
CASSLGATPRNEQFF TGTGCCAGCAGCTTAGGGGCGACTCCACGCAATGAGCAGTTCTTC TRBJ2-1 TRBV7-8 many .
CASSLGQLSNTGELFF TGTGCCAGCAGCTTAGGCCAACTGTCGAACACCGGGGAGCTGTTTTTT TRBJ2-2 TRBV7-9 . .
CASNLGGSNQPQHF TGTGCCAGCAACCTTGGCGGCAGCAATCAGCCCCAGCATTTT TRBJ1-5 TRBV28 . .
CASSSWGSNYGYTF TGTGCCAGCAGTTCATGGGGGAGTAACTATGGCTACACCTTC TRBJ1-2 TRBV12-3/TRBV12-4 few .
CASREVGETQYF TGTGCCAGCAGGGAAGTAGGGGAGACCCAGTACTTC TRBJ2-5 TRBV12-3/TRBV12-4 many .
CSVMGAGGTAYEQYF TGCAGCGTTATGGGGGCAGGAGGAACCGCCTACGAGCAGTACTTC TRBJ2-7 TRBV29-1 . .
CSASPAITNYGYTF TGCAGTGCTAGTCCTGCCATAACAAACTATGGCTACACCTTC TRBJ1-2 TRBV20-1 . .
CAISPGQGATYEQYF TGTGCCATCAGCCCAGGACAGGGGGCAACCTACGAGCAGTACTTC TRBJ2-7 TRBV10-3 many TRBD1
CSARRQALGGEKLFF TGCAGTGCTCGACGACAGGCGTTAGGTGGTGAAAAACTGTTTTTT TRBJ1-4 TRBV20-1 . .
CASSPETSGGAAQYF TGTGCCAGCAGCCCCGAGACTAGCGGGGGGGCCGCGCAGTATTTT TRBJ2-3 TRBV7-2 many TRBD2
CASSLVGRKVDYTQYF TGTGCCAGCAGCTTAGTTGGAAGAAAGGTCGATTATACGCAGTATTTT TRBJ2-3 TRBV7-9 . .
CASSYDVGGYTF TGTGCCAGCAGTTACGACGTCGGGGGCTACACCTTC TRBJ1-2 TRBV6-2/TRBV6-3 . .
CASSLSAGPLTYEQYF TGTGCCAGCAGTTTATCCGCGGGACCCCTCACCTACGAGCAGTACTTC TRBJ2-7 TRBV27 few .
CASSVGQGYNSPLHF TGTGCCAGCAGCGTGGGACAGGGATATAATTCACCCCTCCACTTT TRBJ1-6 TRBV5-4 . TRBD1
CAISEASSGGAEGGELFF TGTGCCATCAGTGAAGCGTCTAGCGGGGGGGCCGAAGGCGGGGAGCTGTTTTTT TRBJ2-2 TRBV6-1 few TRBD2
CSVGNLWTGGDYEQYF TGCAGCGTTGGTAACCTCTGGACAGGGGGAGACTACGAGCAGTACTTC TRBJ2-7 TRBV29-1 . TRBD1
CSAPRTVDQPQHF TGCAGTGCTCCCCGGACAGTCGATCAGCCCCAGCATTTT TRBJ1-5 TRBV20-1 many .
CASSQESTGHSFYEQYF TGTGCCAGCAGCCAAGAGTCCACGGGGCATAGTTTCTACGAGCAGTACTTC TRBJ2-7 TRBV4-2 few .